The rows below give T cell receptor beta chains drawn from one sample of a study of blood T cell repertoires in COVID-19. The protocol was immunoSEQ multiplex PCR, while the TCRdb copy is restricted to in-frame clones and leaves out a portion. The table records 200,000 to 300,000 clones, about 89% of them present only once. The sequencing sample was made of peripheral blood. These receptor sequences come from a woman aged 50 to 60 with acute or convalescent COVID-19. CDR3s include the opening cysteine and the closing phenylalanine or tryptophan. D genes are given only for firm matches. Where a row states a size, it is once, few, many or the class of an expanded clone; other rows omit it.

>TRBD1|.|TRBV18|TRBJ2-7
TGTGCCAGCTCACCGGGACAGGGAGGCCGCGAGCAGTACTTC
CASSPGQGGREQYF
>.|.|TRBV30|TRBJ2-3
TGTGCTTGTGGACGGGTTTCTAGCACAGATACGCAGTATTTT
CACGRVSSTDTQYF
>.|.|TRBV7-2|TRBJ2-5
TGTGCCAGCAGCTTCGAGGCAAGGGGGTTAGAGACCCAGTACTTC
CASSFEARGLETQYF
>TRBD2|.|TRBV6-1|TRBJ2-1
TGTGCCAGCAGTGATTTAGCGGGAGACTACAATGAGCAGTTCTTC
CASSDLAGDYNEQFF
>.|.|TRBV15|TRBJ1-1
TGTGCCACCAGCAGGGCGGGTCTGAACACTGAAGCTTTCTTT
CATSRAGLNTEAFF
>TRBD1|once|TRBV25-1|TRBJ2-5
TGTGCCAGCAGACCCGGGACAGGGTACCAAGAGACCCAGTACTTC
CASRPGTGYQETQYF
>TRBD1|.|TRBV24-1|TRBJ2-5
TGTGCCACCAGTGACGGACAGGGGAACAGAGAGACCCAGTACTTC
CATSDGQGNRETQYF
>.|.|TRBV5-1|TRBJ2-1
TGCGCCAGCAGTACCACCCCCAGCGTCTCCTACAATGAGCAGTTCTTC
CASSTTPSVSYNEQFF
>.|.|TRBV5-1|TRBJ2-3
TGCGCCAGCAGCCTCGGGGGACAGAGCATGAATACGCAGTATTTT
CASSLGGQSMNTQYF
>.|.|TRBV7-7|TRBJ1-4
TGTGTTAGCAGCTTAGGTTCAGGGTTAAATGAAAAACTGTTTTTT
CVSSLGSGLNEKLFF
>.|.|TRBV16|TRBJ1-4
TGTGCCAGCAGCCCTAAGAAAAGTGCTAATGAAAAACTGTTTTTT
CASSPKKSANEKLFF